The present TCR beta chain was sequenced within a study of blood T cell repertoires in COVID-19. Study-level background: COVID-19 samples from acute and convalescent phases originated in the United States, Italy and Spain. T cells, B-cell-depleted T cells, or PBMCs supplied cDNA or gDNA.

The CDR3 totals 14 residues. After removal of 6 bases from V and 9 bases from J, the junction contained 6 bases not matched to a gene. CDR1 is SGHVS, CDR2 FNYEAQ, per germline. Authors' data handling: By means of reference gene primer amplification, nucleated cell counts were estimated. Clones were sequenced by immunoSEQ multiplex PCR, and TCRdb holds only the in-frame ones, with some missing. For V, J and clone size, that table is used; D and trimming come from the DNA. The table records about 40,000 clones, approximately 90% of them present only once. The chain links TRBV7-6 to TRBJ1-6; TRBD1 matches 9 bases. The material sequenced was peripheral blood. This sequence originates from a human donor in a cohort sampled during active COVID-19. The CDR3 protein is CASSSGTGLSPLHF. The CDR3, as DNA: TGTGCCAGCAGTTCCGGGACAGGGCTTTCACCCCTCCACTTT.